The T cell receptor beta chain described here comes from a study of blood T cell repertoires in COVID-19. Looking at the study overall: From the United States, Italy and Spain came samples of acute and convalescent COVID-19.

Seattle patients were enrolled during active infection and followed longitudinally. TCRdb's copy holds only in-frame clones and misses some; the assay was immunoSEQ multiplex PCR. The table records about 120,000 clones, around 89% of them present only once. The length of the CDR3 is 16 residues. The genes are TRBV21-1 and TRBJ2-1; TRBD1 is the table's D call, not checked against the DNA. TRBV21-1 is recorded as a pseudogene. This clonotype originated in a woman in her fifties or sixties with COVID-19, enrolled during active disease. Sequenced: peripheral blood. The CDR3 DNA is TGTGCCAGCAGCAAAGGCGGGACAGGGGGTGCCGGGGAGCAGTTCTTC. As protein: CASSKGGTGGAGEQFF.